The T cell receptor (beta chain) described here comes from a study of T cell responses to AZD1222 COVID-19 vaccine. General observations from the study: Every sample of the repertoires postdated the peak T cell response.

The assay was immunoSEQ multiplex PCR, and TCRdb's table has in-frame clones only and misses some. The sample includes more than 85,000 clones, 94% seen only once; the top ten take approximately 2.9%. About this clone: What it recognizes is unknown.

The CDR3 spans 14 residues. With 8 bases clipped from V and 3 bases from J, the junction kept 6 bases outside the gene matches. CDR1 and CDR2 (germline): SNHLY, FYNNEI. The chain couples TRBV2 to TRBJ2-7, with TRBD2 identical over 11 bases. The sequence came from an adult who received the AZD1222 COVID-19 vaccine. This material consisted of peripheral blood, taken 28 days after the second AZD1222 dose. The CDR3 region is CASRQLAGVYEQYF. The CDR3 nucleotides are TGTGCCAGCCGGCAACTAGCGGGGGTCTACGAGCAGTACTTC. The entire variable domain, with the rest obtained from reference TRBV2 and TRBJ2-7, is as follows: EPEVTQTPSHQVTQMGQEVILRCVPISNHLYFYWYRQILGQKVEFLVSFYNNEISEKSEIFDDQFSVERPDGSNFTLKIRSTKLEDSAMYFCASRQLAGVYEQYFGPGTRLTVT.